Listed below are T cell receptor beta chains from one sample, sequenced in a study of monozygotic twins with inflammatory bowel disease. With the 5' RACE reads reprocessed, TCRdb shows one record per CDR3 protein and no DNA. In total, the table holds more than 300,000 distinct CDR3 sequences. Sequencing input: blood. Receptors originate from a human donor with ulcerative colitis or Crohn's disease, or a healthy co-twin of an affected twin (not recorded which). Each CDR3 is given with its conserved first and last residue.

v_call,j_call,cdr3_aa
TRBV5-1,TRBJ2-3,CASSSGSSASTDTQYF
TRBV5-1,TRBJ2-1,CASSPTGTYNEQFF
TRBV6-5,TRBJ2-3,CASSYDGGSTDTQYF
TRBV29-1,TRBJ2-3,CSVVISSAVRTDTQYF
TRBV7-9,TRBJ2-5,CASSLAPDRETQYF
TRBV29-1,TRBJ2-1,CSVGGTGGNEQFF
TRBV3-1,TRBJ1-3,CASSQVWGNTIYF
TRBV29-1,TRBJ2-3,CSVDAGTGISQDTQYF
TRBV4-1,TRBJ1-4,CASSQEGQGTEKLFF
TRBV24-1,TRBJ2-3,CATSDPSGGRTDTQYF
TRBV11-2,TRBJ1-1,CASSLRESLNTEAFF
TRBV5-1,TRBJ2-7,CASSTAGTGNEQYF
TRBV3-1,TRBJ2-1,CASSQEETRTGEQFF
TRBV5-6,TRBJ1-2,CASSLGSVGNGYTF
TRBV29-1,TRBJ2-1,CSVGGTSGGIYNEQFF
TRBV5-1,TRBJ1-1,CASSSGQGYTEAFF
TRBV25-1,TRBJ2-7,CASSDPGGENF
TRBV10-3,TRBJ1-2,CASNREGIYGYTF
TRBV5-1,TRBJ2-7,CASSSLGWDSGEQYF
TRBV27,TRBJ1-3,CASKPGIRSGNTIYF
TRBV20-1,TRBJ1-4,CSASGTGGSEKLFF
TRBV7-9,TRBJ2-7,CASSLGGVGSPYEQYF
TRBV5-1,TRBJ2-2,CASSLPGAGTGELFF
TRBV4-3,TRBJ2-7,CASSQKLIIQGASYEQYF
TRBV3-1,TRBJ1-3,CATRTGGISGNTIYF
TRBV18,TRBJ2-1,CASSPTLAGGFPNNEQFF
TRBV7-9,TRBJ2-7,CASSLEFGVVALYF
TRBV4-2,TRBJ2-2,CASRPRTSGNTGELFF
TRBV6-2/TRBV6-3,TRBJ2-7,CATGTLVVYEQYF
TRBV9,TRBJ2-7,CASSVGAGGGDPYEQYF